These T cell receptor beta chains were read from a single sample in a study of Ad26.COV2.S vaccination and SARS-CoV-2 variants. Libraries were prepared by immunoSEQ multiplex PCR; TCRdb keeps only in-frame clonotypes and omits some of them. The sample gives roughly 700,000 clones, roughly 90% of which show up once; about 1.5% is in the top ten. Sequencing was performed on peripheral blood, taken in a trial of Ad26.COV2.S vaccine versus placebo. All receptors come from a person between 18 and 59 years old who received the Ad26.COV2.S COVID-19 vaccine or a placebo. The conserved cysteine and the conserved F or W are not part of the CDR3 here.

j_gene | v_gene | CDR3aa
TRBJ2-7 | TRBV6-5 | ASSYWTSGRGEQY
TRBJ2-5 | TRBV2 | ASRPGQGVETQY
TRBJ2-7 | TRBV6-6 | ASSPGTGPYEQY
TRBJ1-5 | TRBV27 | ASRRTGQSNQPQH
TRBJ2-4 | TRBV20-1 | SASRLGLNIQY
TRBJ2-3 | TRBV7-9 | ASSPPRMGPDTQY
TRBJ1-1 | TRBV7-9 | ASSLILGTEAF
TRBJ2-3 | TRBV5-4 | ASSIRLTTDTQY
TRBJ1-3 | TRBV4-2 | ASSQDDGVYGNTIY
TRBJ2-3 | TRBV7-9 | ASSPPGTGLQDTQY
TRBJ2-3 | TRBV11-2 | ASSSGLARDTQY
TRBJ1-1 | TRBV29-1 | SVAEVNTEAF
TRBJ2-2 | TRBV24-1 | ATSDTVRNTGELF
TRBJ2-7 | TRBV19 | ASSRWTGNYEQY
TRBJ1-6 | TRBV6-6 | ASSYSNSPLH
TRBJ1-2 | TRBV5-4 | ASSLAGGESYGYT
TRBJ2-7 | TRBV7-2 | ASSLNGGTPYEQY
TRBJ2-3 | TRBV5-5 | ASSTDYGADTQY
TRBJ2-1 | TRBV27 | AVRVAGGNEQF
TRBJ2-2 | TRBV3-1/TRBV3-2 | ASHSTGGLGGELF
TRBJ2-7 | TRBV18 | ASSPPASGAREQY
TRBJ1-4 | TRBV10-2 | ASSDLGTTNEKLF
TRBJ1-5 | TRBV20-1 | SASPEVGRFGNQPQH
TRBJ2-1 | TRBV5-5 | ASRSSGYNEQF
TRBJ2-7 | TRBV7-3 | ASMGDRSSYEQY
TRBJ1-2 | TRBV10-3 | AISGGYGYT
TRBJ2-3 | TRBV7-7 | ASSPGQGIDTQY
TRBJ2-7 | TRBV29-1 | STRERQEQY
TRBJ1-5 | TRBV6-2/TRBV6-3 | ASSYVRDQPQH
TRBJ1-5 | TRBV24-1 | ATSEGEGARQPQH
TRBJ1-3 | TRBV20-1 | SASTGAGNTIY
TRBJ2-7 | TRBV4-1 | ASSQVGSTEQY
TRBJ1-1 | TRBV20-1 | SALQVAF
TRBJ2-2 | TRBV11-2 | ASSLLPGRTGELF
TRBJ2-7 | TRBV9 | ASSQEEGVGIREQY
TRBJ1-1 | TRBV14 | ASSRGHLNTEAF
TRBJ2-4 | TRBV27 | ASSLSAAAKNIQY
TRBJ1-6 | TRBV14 | ASSQGAFYSPLH
TRBJ2-7 | TRBV5-1 | ASSLMPGQGTYEQY
TRBJ1-2 | TRBV27 | ASKPGASLGYT
TRBJ2-7 | TRBV7-2 | ASSLAPAGGNYEQY
TRBJ2-1 | TRBV3-1/TRBV3-2 | ASSQEGGLYNEQF
TRBJ2-2 | TRBV14 | ASSQERHAGELF
TRBJ1-5 | TRBV10-3 | AISVYSNQPQH
TRBJ1-1 | TRBV15 | ATLSGPYTEAF
TRBJ1-5 | TRBV19 | ASGGQGPSPQH
TRBJ2-3 | TRBV30 | AWASGATDTQY
TRBJ1-1 | TRBV27 | ASSLGWFTEAF
TRBJ1-4 | TRBV6-5 | ASRDSATNEKLF
TRBJ1-1 | TRBV10-3 | AISDQGWSTEAF
TRBJ1-6 | TRBV2 | ASSPDRGASPLH
TRBJ1-6 | TRBV6-5 | ASNRGGSYNSPLH
TRBJ1-6 | TRBV7-2 | ASSLGGTYNSPLH
TRBJ2-2 | TRBV5-1 | ASSLQGLAEPGELF
TRBJ2-1 | TRBV6-5 | ASSLEGSSYNEQF
TRBJ1-2 | TRBV3-1/TRBV3-2 | ASSQEGRSYT